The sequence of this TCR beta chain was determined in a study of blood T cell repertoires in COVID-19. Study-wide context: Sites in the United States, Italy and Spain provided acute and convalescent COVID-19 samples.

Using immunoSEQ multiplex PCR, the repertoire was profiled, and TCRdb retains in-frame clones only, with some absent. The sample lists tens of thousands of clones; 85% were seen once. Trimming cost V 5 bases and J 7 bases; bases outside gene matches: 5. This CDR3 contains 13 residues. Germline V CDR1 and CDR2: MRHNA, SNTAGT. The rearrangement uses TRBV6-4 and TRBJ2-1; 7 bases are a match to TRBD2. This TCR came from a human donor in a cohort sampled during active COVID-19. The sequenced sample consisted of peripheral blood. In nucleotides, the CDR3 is TGTGCCAGCAGTAGCCAGGGAGGGAATGAGCAGTTCTTC. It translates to CASSSQGGNEQFF.